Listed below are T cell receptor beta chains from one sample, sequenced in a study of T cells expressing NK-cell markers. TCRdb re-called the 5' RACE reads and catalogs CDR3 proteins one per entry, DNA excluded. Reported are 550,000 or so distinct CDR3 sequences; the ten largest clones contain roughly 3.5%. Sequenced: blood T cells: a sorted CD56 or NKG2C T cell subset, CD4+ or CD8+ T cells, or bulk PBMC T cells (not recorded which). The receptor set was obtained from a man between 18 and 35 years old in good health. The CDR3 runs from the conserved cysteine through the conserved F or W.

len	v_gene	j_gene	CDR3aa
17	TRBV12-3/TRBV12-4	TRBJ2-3	CASSSLRQGHLLDTQYF
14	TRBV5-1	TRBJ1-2	CASSSPTGGDGYTF
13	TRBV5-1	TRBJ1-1	CASRSMAETEAFF
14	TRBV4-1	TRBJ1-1	CASRPPGGNTEAFF
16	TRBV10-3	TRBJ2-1	CAISESIGWEYNEQFF
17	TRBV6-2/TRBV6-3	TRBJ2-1	CASRRGLAGLRYNEQFF
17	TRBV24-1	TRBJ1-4	CATSDLIWDRSNEKLFF
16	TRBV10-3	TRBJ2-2	CAISLAPGNTTGELFF
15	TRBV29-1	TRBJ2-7	CSVAYSGRARDEQYF
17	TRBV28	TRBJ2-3	CASSLRFGGMAADTQYF
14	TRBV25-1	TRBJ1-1	CASSEYTGGPEAFF
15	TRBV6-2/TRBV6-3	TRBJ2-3	CASSQDQTSTDTQYF
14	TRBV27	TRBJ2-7	CASSLLGDGYEQYF
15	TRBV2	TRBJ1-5	CASSRDRRARQPQHF
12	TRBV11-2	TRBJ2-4	CASSPEPGIQYF
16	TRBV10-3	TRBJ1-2	CAISESTQPPNYGYTF
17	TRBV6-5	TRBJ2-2	CASSYRTLSVNTGELFF
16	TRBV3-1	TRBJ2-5	CASSQVAGSGRETQYF
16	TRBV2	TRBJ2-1	CASSEERRSSYNEQFF
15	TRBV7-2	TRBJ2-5	CASRLTREMGETQYF
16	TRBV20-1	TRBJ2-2	CSASRASGRFTGELFF
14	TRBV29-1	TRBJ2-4	CSVHKGTGGNIQYF
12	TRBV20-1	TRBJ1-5	CSANSYGQPQHF
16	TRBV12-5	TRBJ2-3	CASGFGASSRLDTQYF
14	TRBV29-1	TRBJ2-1	CSVVGGLAVNEQFF
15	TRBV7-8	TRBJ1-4	CASSRDRVVNEKLFF
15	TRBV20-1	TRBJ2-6	CSARTDRAGANVLTF
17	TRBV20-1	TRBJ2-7	CSASRGGTSVRDYEQYF
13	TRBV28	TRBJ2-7	CASKRVLNYEQYF
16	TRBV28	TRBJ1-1	CASSSRDRRDYTEAFF
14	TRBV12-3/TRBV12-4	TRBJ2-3	CASRQQGEADTQYF
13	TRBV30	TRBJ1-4	CAWRDGYNEKLFF
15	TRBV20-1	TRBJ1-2	CSARDPGRTNYGYTF
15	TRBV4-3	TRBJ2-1	CASSQDGTGDNEQFF
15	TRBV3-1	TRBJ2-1	CASSQLGQGPNEQFF
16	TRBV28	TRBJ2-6	CASNGQGATGANVLTF
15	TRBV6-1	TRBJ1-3	CASRGTASSGNTIYF
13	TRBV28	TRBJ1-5	CASRHEVDQPQHF
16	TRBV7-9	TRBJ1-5	CASSSITQGRDQPQHF
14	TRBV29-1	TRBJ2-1	CSVSPLAGGNEQFF